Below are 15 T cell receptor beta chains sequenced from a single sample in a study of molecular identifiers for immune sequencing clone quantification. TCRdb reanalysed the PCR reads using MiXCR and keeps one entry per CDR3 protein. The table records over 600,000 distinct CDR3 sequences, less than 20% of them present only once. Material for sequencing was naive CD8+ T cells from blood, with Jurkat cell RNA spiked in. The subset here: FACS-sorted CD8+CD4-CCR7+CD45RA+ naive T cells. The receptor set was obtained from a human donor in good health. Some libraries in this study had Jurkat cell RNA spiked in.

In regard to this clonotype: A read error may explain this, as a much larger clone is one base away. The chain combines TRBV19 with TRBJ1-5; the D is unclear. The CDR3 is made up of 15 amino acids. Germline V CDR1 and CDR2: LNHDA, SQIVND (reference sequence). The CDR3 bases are TGTGCCAGTAGTATCTACACGGGAGGGAATCGGCCCCAGCATTTT. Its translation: CASSIYTGGNRPQHF. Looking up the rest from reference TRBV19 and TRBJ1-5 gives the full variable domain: DGGITQSPKYLFRKEGQNVTLSCEQNLNHDAMYWYRQDPGQGLRLIYYSQIVNDFQKGDIAEGYSVSREKKESFPLTVTSAQKNPTAFYLCASSIYTGGNRPQHFGDGTRLSIL.

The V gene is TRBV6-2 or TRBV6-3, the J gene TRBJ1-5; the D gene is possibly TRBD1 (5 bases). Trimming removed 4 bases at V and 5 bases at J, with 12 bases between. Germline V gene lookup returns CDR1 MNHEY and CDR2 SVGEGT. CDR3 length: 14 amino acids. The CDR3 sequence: CASSSGGLDQPQHF. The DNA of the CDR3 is TGTGCCAGCAGTTCTGGGGGTTTAGATCAGCCCCAGCATTTT.

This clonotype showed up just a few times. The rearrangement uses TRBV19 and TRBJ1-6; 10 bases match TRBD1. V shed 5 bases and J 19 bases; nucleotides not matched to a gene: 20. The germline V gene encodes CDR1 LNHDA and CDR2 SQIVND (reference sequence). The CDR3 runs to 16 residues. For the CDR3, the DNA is TGTGCCAGTAGTCCCTGCCGGGACAGGGGTTTGGGGTTACTTCACTTT. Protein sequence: CASSPCRDRGLGLLHF.

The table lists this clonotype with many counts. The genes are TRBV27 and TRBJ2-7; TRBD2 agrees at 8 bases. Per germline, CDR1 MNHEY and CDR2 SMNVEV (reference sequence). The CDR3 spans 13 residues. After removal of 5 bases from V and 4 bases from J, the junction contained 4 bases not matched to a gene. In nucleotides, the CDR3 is TGTGCCAGCAGTCCACGGGAGGGGTACGAGCAGTACTTC. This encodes CASSPREGYEQYF.

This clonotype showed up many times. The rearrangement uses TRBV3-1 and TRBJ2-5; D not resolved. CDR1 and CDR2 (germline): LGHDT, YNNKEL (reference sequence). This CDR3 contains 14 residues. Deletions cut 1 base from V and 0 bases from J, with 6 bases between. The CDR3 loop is CASSQASNQETQYF. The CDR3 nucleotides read TGTGCCAGCAGCCAAGCGTCTAACCAAGAGACCCAGTACTTC.

The CDR3 DNA reads as TGTGCCAGCAGCCGGCAAGACAGTGAAAAACTGTTTTTT. Protein: CASSRQDSEKLFF. The chain uses TRBV5-4 and TRBJ1-4; D might be TRBD1 (5 bases). V shed 4 bases and J shed 7 bases, with 11 bases lying between them. Per the germline V gene, CDR1 is SGHNT and CDR2 is YYREEE (reference sequence). The CDR3 loop spans 13 amino acids.

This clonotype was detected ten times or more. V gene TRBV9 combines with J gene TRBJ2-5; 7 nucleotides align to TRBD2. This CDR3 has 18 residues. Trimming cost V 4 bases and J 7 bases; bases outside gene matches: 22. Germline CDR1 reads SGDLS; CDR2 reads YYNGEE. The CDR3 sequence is CASSQGGPGTTLQGTQYF. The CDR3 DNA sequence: TGTGCCAGCAGCCAAGGCGGCCCCGGGACTACCCTGCAGGGGACCCAGTACTTC.

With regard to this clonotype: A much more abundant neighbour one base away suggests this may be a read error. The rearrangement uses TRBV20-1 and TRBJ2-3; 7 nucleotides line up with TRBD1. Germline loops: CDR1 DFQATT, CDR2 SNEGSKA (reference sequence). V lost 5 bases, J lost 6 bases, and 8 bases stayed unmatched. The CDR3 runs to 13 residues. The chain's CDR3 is CSAPKGALDTQYF. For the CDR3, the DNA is TGCAGTGCTCCTAAGGGGGCCCTGGATACGCAGTATTTT.

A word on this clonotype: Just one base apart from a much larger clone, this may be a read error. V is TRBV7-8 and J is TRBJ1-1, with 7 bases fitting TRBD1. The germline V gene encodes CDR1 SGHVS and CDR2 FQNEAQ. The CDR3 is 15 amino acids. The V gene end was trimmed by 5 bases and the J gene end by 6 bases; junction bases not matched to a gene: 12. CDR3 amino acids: CASSRAAGGHAEAFF. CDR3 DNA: TGTGCCAGCAGCCGGGCCGCAGGGGGGCACGCTGAAGCTTTCTTT.

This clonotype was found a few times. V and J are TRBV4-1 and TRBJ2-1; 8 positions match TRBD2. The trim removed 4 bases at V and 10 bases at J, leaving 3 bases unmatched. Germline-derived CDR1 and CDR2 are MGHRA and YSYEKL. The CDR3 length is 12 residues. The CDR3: CASSPGGREQFF. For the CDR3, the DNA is TGCGCCAGCAGCCCGGGAGGGCGCGAGCAGTTCTTC.

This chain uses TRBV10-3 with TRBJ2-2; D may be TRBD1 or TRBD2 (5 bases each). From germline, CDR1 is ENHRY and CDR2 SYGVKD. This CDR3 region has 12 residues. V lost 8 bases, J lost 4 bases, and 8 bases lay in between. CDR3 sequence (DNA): TGTGCCATCGAGGGGTCCACCGGGGAGCTGTTTTTT. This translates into CAIEGSTGELFF.

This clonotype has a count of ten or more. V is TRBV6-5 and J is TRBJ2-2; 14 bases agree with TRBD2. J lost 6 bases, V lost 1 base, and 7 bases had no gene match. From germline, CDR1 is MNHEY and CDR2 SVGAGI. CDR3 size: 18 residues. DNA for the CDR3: TGTGCCAGCAGTTACTGGGGACTAGCGGGAGAAGGATCCGGGGAGCTGTTTTTT. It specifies CASSYWGLAGEGSGELFF.

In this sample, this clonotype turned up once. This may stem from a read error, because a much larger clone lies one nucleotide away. The CDR3, as DNA: TGTGCCACCAGTGTCCTACAGGTGGCTGGGACCGGGGAGCTGTTTTTT. Its translation is CATSVLQVAGTGELFF. The chain links TRBV24-1 to TRBJ2-2, with D perhaps matching TRBD1 (5 bases). The CDR3 totals 16 residues. Germline-derived CDR1 and CDR2 are KGHDR and SFDVKD. Trimming removed 5 bases at V and 5 bases at J, with 17 bases between.

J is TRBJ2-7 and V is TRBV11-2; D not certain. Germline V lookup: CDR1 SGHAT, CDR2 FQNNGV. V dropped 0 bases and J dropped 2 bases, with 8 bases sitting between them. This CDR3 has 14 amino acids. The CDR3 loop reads CASSLEAVTYEQYF. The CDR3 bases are TGTGCCAGCAGCTTAGAGGCTGTCACCTACGAGCAGTACTTC.

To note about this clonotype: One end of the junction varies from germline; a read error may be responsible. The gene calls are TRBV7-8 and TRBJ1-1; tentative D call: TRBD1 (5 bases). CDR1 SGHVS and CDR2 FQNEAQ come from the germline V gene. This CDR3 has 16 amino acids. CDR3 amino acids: CASSLGRGKGNTKAFF. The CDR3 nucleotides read TGTGCCAGCAGCTTAGGGAGGGGTAAGGGGAACACTAAAGCTTTCTTT.